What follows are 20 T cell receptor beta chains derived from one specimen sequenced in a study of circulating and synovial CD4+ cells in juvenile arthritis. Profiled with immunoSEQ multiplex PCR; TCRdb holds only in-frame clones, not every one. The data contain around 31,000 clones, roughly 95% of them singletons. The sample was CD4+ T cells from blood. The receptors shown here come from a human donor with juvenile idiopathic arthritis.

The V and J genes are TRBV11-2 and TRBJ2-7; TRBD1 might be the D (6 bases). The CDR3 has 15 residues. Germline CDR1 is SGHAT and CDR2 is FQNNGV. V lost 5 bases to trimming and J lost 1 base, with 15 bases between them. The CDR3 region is CASSPGKGVSYEQYF. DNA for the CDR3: TGTGCCAGCAGCCCGGGGAAGGGGGTATCCTACGAGCAGTACTTC.

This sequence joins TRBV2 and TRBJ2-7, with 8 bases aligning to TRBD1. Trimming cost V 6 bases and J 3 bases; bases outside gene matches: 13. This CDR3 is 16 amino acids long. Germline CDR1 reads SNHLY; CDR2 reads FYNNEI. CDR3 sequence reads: CASSEIDRGVGYEQYF. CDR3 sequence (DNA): TGTGCCAGCAGCGAGATCGACAGGGGAGTTGGCTACGAGCAGTACTTC.

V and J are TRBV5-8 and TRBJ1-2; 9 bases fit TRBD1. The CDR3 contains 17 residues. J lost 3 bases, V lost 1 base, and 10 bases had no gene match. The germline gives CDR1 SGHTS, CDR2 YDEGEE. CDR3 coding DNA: TGTGCCAGCAGCTTGACATGGGCGGGACAGGGATACTATGGCTACACCTTC. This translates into CASSLTWAGQGYYGYTF.

The CDR3 DNA reads TGTGCCAGTAGTATAGAAGGGGGCGCGGGAAGGTACACCGGGGAGCTGTTTTTT. It yields the protein CASSIEGGAGRYTGELFF. The chain joins TRBV19 to TRBJ2-2; D is perhaps TRBD1 (7 bases). Trimming removed 0 bases at V and 3 bases at J, with 17 bases between. The CDR3 length is 18 residues. Germline CDR1 is LNHDA and CDR2 is SQIVND (reference sequence).

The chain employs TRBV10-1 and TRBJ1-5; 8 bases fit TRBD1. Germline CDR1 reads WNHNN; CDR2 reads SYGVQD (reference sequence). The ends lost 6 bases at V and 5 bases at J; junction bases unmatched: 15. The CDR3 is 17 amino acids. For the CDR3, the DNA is TGCGCCAGCAGCGAGCCCCGGGACAGGCTGGCTTATCAGCCCCAGCATTTT. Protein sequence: CASSEPRDRLAYQPQHF.

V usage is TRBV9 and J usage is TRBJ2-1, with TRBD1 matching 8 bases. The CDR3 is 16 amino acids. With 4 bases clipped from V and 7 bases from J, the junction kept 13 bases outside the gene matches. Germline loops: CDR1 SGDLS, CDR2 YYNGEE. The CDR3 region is CASSPRPGGMGNEQFF. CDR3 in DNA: TGTGCCAGCAGCCCGAGACCAGGGGGCATGGGTAATGAGCAGTTCTTC.

The CDR3 protein is CASSEGLRSNQPQHF. CDR3 nucleotides: TGTGCCAGCAGTGAAGGTCTGAGGAGCAATCAGCCCCAGCATTTT. The J gene is TRBJ1-5, the V gene TRBV6-1; D unresolved. Germline CDR1 is MNHNS and CDR2 is SASEGT. This CDR3 is built from 15 residues. The ends were cut back, 1 base at V and 1 base at J, with 8 bases in the middle.

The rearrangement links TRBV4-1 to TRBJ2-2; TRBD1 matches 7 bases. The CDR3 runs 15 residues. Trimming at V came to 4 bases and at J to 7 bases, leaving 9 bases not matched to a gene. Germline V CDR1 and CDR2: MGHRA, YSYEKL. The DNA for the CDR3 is TGCGCCAGCAGCCGCCAGGGACAGCGTAGCGGGGAGCTGTTTTTT. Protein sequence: CASSRQGQRSGELFF.

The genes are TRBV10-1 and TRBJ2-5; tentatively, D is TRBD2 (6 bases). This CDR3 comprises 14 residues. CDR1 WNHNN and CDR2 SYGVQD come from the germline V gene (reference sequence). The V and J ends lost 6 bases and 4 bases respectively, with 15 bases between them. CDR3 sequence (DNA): TGCGCCAGCAGCCTAGGGACTTCGCGAGAGACCCAGTACTTC. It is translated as CASSLGTSRETQYF.

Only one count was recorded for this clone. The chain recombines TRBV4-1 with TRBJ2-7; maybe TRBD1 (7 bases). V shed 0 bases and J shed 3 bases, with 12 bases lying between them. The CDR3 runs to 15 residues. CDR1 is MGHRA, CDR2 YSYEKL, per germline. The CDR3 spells CASSQEPRGDYEQYF. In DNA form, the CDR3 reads TGCGCCAGCAGCCAAGAACCCAGGGGGGACTACGAGCAGTACTTC.

CDR3 coding DNA: TGTGCCAGCAGTATTAGCGGGAGCTCCTACAATGAGCAGTTCTTC. Translation gives CASSISGSSYNEQFF. This chain links TRBV27 with TRBJ2-1, with TRBD2 identical over 9 bases. Germline lookup yields CDR1 MNHEY and CDR2 SMNVEV (reference sequence). This CDR3 is 15 amino acids long. V lost 5 bases to trimming and J lost 0 bases; unmatched junction nucleotides: 2.

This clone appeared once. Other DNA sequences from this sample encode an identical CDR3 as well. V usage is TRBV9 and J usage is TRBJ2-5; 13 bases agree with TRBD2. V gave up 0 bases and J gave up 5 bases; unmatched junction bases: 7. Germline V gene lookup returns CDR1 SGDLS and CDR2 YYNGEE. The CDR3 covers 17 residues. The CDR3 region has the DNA TGTGCCAGCAGCGTAGGGACTAGCGGGGGCCGGGGGGAGACCCAGTACTTC. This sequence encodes CASSVGTSGGRGETQYF.

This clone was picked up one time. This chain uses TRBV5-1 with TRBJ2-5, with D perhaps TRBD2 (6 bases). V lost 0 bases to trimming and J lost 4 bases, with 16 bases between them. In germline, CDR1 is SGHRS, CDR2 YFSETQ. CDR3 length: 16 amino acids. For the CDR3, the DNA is TGCGCCAGCAGCTTGGTGGGCTTGGGGGGTAGAGAGACCCAGTACTTC. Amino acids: CASSLVGLGGRETQYF. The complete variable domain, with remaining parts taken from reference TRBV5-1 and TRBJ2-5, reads KAGVTQTPRYLIKTRGQQVTLSCSPISGHRSVSWYQQTPGQGLQFLFEYFSETQRNKGNFPGRFSGRQFSNSRSEMNVSTLELGDSALYLCASSLVGLGGRETQYFGPGTRLLVL.

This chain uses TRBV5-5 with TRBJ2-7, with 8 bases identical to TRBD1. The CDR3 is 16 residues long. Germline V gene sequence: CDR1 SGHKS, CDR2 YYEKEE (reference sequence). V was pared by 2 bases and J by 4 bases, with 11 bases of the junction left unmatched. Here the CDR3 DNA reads TGTGCCAGCAGCTTCAGCCAGGGGGCTCGTCGATACGAGCAGTACTTC. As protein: CASSFSQGARRYEQYF.

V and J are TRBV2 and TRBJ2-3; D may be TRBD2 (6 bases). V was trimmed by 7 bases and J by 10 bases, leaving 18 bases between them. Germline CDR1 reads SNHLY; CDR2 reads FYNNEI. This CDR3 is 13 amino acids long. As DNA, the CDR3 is TGTGCCAGCATTGACCTCGGGGGAGGAGCGCAGTATTTT. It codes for CASIDLGGGAQYF.

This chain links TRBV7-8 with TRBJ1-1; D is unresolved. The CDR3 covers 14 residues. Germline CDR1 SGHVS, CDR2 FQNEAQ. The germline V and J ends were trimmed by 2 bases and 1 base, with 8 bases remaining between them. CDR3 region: CASSLSSQNTEAFF. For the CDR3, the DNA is TGTGCCAGCAGCTTATCCAGTCAGAACACTGAAGCTTTCTTT. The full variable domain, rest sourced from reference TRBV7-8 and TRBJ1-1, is GAGVSQSPRYKVAKRGQDVALRCDPISGHVSLFWYQQALGQGPEFLTYFQNEAQLDKSGLPSDRFFAERPEGSVSTLKIQRTQQEDSAVYLCASSLSSQNTEAFFGQGTRLTVV.

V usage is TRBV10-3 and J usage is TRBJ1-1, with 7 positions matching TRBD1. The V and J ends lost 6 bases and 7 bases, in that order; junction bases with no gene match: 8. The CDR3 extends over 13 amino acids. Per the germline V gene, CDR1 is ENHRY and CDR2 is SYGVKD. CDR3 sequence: CAIRSRGQDEAFF. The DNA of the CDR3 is TGTGCCATCAGGAGCCGTGGACAGGATGAAGCTTTCTTT.

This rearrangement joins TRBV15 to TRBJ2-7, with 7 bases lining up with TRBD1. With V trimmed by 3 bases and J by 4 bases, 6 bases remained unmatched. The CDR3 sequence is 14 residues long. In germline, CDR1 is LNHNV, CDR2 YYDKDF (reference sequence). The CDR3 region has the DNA TGTGCCACCAGCAGCCGACAGGGAGCTTACGAGCAGTACTTC. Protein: CATSSRQGAYEQYF. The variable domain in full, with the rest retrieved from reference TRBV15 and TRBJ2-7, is DAMVIQNPRYQVTQFGKPVTLSCSQTLNHNVMYWYQQKSSQAPKLLFHYYDKDFNNEADTPDNFQSRRPNTSFCFLDIRSPGLGDTAMYLCATSSRQGAYEQYFGPGTRLTVT.

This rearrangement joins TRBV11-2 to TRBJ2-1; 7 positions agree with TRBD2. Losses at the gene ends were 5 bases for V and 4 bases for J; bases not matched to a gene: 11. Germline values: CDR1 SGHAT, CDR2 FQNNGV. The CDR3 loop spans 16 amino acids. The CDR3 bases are TGTGCCAGCAGCCGACGTACGGGAGGCTCGTACAATGAGCAGTTCTTC. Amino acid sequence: CASSRRTGGSYNEQFF. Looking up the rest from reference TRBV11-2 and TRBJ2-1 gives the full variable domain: EAGVAQSPRYKIIEKRQSVAFWCNPISGHATLYWYQQILGQGPKLLIQFQNNGVVDDSQLPKDRFSAERLKGVDSTLKIQPAKLEDSAVYLCASSRRTGGSYNEQFFGPGTRLTVL.

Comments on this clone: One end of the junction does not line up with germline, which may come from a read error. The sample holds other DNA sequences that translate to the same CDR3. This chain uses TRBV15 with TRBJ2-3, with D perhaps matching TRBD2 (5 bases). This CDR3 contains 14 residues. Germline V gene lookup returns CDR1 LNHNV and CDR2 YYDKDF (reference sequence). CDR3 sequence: CATRVSSLGDTQYF. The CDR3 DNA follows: TGTGCCACCCGGGTATCAAGCCTGGGAGATACACAGTATTTT. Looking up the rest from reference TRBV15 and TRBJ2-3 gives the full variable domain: DAMVIQNPRYQVTQFGKPVTLSCSQTLNHNVMYWYQQKSSQAPKLLFHYYDKDFNNEADTPDNFQSRRPNTSFCFLDIRSPGLGDTAMYLCATRVSSLGDTQYFGPGTRLTVL.